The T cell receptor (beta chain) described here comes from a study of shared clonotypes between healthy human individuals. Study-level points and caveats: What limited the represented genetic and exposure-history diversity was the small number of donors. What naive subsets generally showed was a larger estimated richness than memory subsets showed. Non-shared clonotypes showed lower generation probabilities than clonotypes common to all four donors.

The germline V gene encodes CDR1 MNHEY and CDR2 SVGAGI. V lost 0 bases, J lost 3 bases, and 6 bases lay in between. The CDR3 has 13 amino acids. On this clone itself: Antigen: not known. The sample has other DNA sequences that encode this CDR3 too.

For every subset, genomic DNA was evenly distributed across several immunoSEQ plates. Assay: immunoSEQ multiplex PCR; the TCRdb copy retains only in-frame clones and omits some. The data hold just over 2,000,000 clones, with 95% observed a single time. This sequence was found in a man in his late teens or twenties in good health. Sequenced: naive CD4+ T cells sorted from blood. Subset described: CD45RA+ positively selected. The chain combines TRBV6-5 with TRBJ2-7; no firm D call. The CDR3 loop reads CASSYSGRYEQYF. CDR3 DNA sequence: TGTGCCAGCAGTTACTCGGGCCGCTACGAGCAGTACTTC.